The 21 T cell receptor beta chains below come from one sample, sequenced in a study of regulatory T cells in long-lasting Graves disease. Construction of TCR beta libraries relied on iRepertoire HTBI primers and on Arm-PCR targeting CDR3 regions. TCRdb analysed the multiplex PCR reads with MiXCR anew, one entry per CDR3 protein. The table shows about 610,000 distinct CDR3 sequences, with 16% occurring only once. Noted time point: newly diagnosed GD, antithyroid drugs for less than 3 months. PBMC RNA served as the TCR library source. The sample was also linked to a second study, of T cells in Graves' hyperthyroidism and ophthalmopathy.

This sample comprised peripheral blood mononuclear cells (PBMCs), obtained at new diagnosis, from a patient treated with antithyroid drugs. Receptors were obtained from a young man with Graves disease.

This clonotype was seen repeatedly, ten times or more. The gene calls are TRBV12-3 or TRBV12-4 and TRBJ2-7; D may match TRBD1 or TRBD2 (5 bases each). The length of the CDR3 is 15 residues. Trimming took off 6 bases at V and 3 bases at J, with 18 bases between the two ends. The CDR3 is CASSLGAARGYEQYF. As DNA, the CDR3 is TGTGCCAGCAGCCTAGGGGCGGCGAGGGGCTACGAGCAGTACTTC.

This clonotype appeared a few times. This sequence joins TRBV7-9 and TRBJ2-5; 11 bases match TRBD2. Germline-derived CDR1 and CDR2 are SEHNR and FQNEAQ (reference sequence). Trimming removed 5 bases from V and 2 bases from J; junction bases left unmatched: 13. The CDR3 consists of 18 residues. The CDR3 loop is CASSQGTSGSGTQETQYF. The CDR3 DNA is TGTGCCAGCAGCCAAGGCACTAGCGGGAGCGGGACGCAAGAGACCCAGTACTTC.

The chain has TRBV5-1 and TRBJ2-5; D remains unclear. The V gene lost 0 bases and the J gene lost 5 bases, with 11 bases spanning the gap. Germline lookup yields CDR1 SGHRS and CDR2 YFSETQ. The CDR3 spans 14 residues. The CDR3 spells CASSLDSSLETQYF. The DNA of the CDR3 is TGCGCCAGCAGCTTGGATTCAAGTTTGGAGACCCAGTACTTC. Complete variable domain (other parts from reference TRBV5-1 and TRBJ2-5): KAGVTQTPRYLIKTRGQQVTLSCSPISGHRSVSWYQQTPGQGLQFLFEYFSETQRNKGNFPGRFSGRQFSNSRSEMNVSTLELGDSALYLCASSLDSSLETQYFGPGTRLLVL.

This clonotype was found many times. This chain uses TRBV7-9 with TRBJ2-7; D gene uncertain. Deletions cut 6 bases from V and 4 bases from J, with 10 bases between. This CDR3 contains 12 residues. The germline gives CDR1 SEHNR, CDR2 FQNEAQ (reference sequence). The DNA of the CDR3 is TGTGCCAGCAGAATGGACGGATACGAGCAGTACTTC. Residues: CASRMDGYEQYF.

Many counts were recorded for this clonotype. This chain links TRBV12-3 or TRBV12-4 with TRBJ2-2; 11 nucleotides line up with TRBD2. This CDR3 comprises 17 residues. With 8 bases clipped from V and 1 base from J, the junction kept 9 bases outside the gene matches. The CDR3: CASCDLGTSGNTGELFF. Written as DNA, the CDR3 is TGTGCCAGCTGTGATCTTGGGACTAGCGGGAACACCGGGGAGCTGTTTTTT.

This clonotype showed up just a few times. The chain is built from TRBV13 and TRBJ2-7; D may match TRBD1 or TRBD2 (7 bases each). Germline CDR1 is PRHDT and CDR2 is FYEKMQ (reference sequence). V lost 1 base and J 6 bases, leaving 16 bases between the germline ends. This CDR3 spans 15 amino acids. The CDR3 reads CASSLVGGGAGEQYF. The CDR3, as DNA: TGTGCCAGCAGCTTAGTGGGAGGGGGCGCAGGCGAGCAGTACTTC.

The sample holds many counts of this clonotype. V usage is TRBV3-1 and J usage is TRBJ1-2, with 8 bases matching TRBD1. This CDR3 is built from 13 residues. After removal of 4 bases from V and 5 bases from J, the junction contained 3 bases not matched to a gene. Germline-derived CDR1 and CDR2 are LGHDT and YNNKEL (reference sequence). In DNA, the CDR3 is TGTGCCAGCAGCCCGGGACAGGATTATGGCTACACCTTC. This translates into CASSPGQDYGYTF. The full variable domain, its missing parts supplied by reference TRBV3-1 and TRBJ1-2, is DTAVSQTPKYLVTQMGNDKSIKCEQNLGHDTMYWYKQDSKKFLKIMFSYNNKELIINETVPNRFSPKSPDKAHLNLHINSLELGDSAVYFCASSPGQDYGYTFGSGTRLTVV.

This chain uses TRBV20-1 with TRBJ1-1; D unresolved. Trimming shortened V by 6 bases and J by 4 bases, and 15 bases separated the two germline ends. Germline V gives CDR1 DFQATT, CDR2 SNEGSKA (reference sequence). This CDR3 spans 13 amino acids. In nucleotides, the CDR3 is TGCAGTGCGACCCCACGGGCGATCACTGAAGCTTTCTTT. It encodes CSATPRAITEAFF.

The chain recombines TRBV25-1 with TRBJ2-5; 9 bases are a match to TRBD1. The germline CDR1 and CDR2 sequences are MGHDK and SYGVNS. This CDR3 spans 15 amino acids. Trimming at V came to 3 bases and at J to 6 bases, leaving 8 bases not matched to a gene. The chain's CDR3 is CASSDVTGGRKTQYF. The CDR3 DNA reads TGTGCCAGCAGTGATGTCACAGGGGGCCGGAAGACCCAGTACTTC.

This clonotype has a handful of counts. The rearrangement links TRBV28 to TRBJ2-3; D might be TRBD2 (6 bases). The CDR3 extends over 15 amino acids. V lost 8 bases and J 1 base, leaving 16 bases between the germline ends. Per the germline V gene, CDR1 is MDHEN and CDR2 is SYDVKM. CDR3 DNA sequence: TGTGCCAGCGGGTGGGGCCCGGGAGGCACAGATACGCAGTATTTT. This translates into CASGWGPGGTDTQYF. Based on the CDR3 plus reference TRBV28 and TRBJ2-3, the full variable domain is DVKVTQSSRYLVKRTGEKVFLECVQDMDHENMFWYRQDPGLGLRLIYFSYDVKMKEKGDIPEGYSVSREKKERFSLILESASTNQTSMYLCASGWGPGGTDTQYFGPGTRLTVL.

V gene TRBV12-3 or TRBV12-4 combines with J gene TRBJ2-4, with TRBD1 matching over 7 bases. The CDR3 has 13 amino acids. Unmatched junction bases numbered 1, after V lost 6 bases and J lost 2 bases. The CDR3 reads CASRDRTKNIQYF. The CDR3 nucleotides read TGTGCCAGCAGGGACAGGACCAAAAACATTCAGTACTTC.

V and J are TRBV20-1 and TRBJ1-2; a possible D gene is TRBD1 (6 bases). Trimming cost V 0 bases and J 4 bases, with 9 bases left between them. The CDR3 length is 13 residues. Looked up from germline, CDR1 is DFQATT and CDR2 is SNEGSKA (reference sequence). The CDR3 DNA reads TGCAGTGCTAGAGACACAGGGAGCTATGGCTACACCTTC. Translated, it gives CSARDTGSYGYTF.

A few counts support this clonotype. The chain carries TRBV10-3 and TRBJ1-3; D gene ambiguous. Germline-derived CDR1 and CDR2 are ENHRY and SYGVKD. V lost 7 bases to trimming and J lost 0 bases, with 7 bases between them. This CDR3 contains 13 residues. The DNA of the CDR3 is TGTGCCATCATGGGGTTCTCTGGAAACACCATATATTTT. Amino acids: CAIMGFSGNTIYF.

This chain uses TRBV9 with TRBJ2-1, with TRBD2 matching 11 bases. CDR1 and CDR2 from the germline V gene are SGDLS and YYNGEE. Trimming at V came to 2 bases and at J to 2 bases, leaving 3 bases not matched to a gene. The CDR3 runs 16 residues. Here the CDR3 DNA reads TGTGCCAGCAGCGTTCTAGCGGGAGGCCCCTACAATGAGCAGTTCTTC. The encoded protein is CASSVLAGGPYNEQFF.

The table lists this clonotype with a few counts. The CDR3: CASSPKGAGAFNQPQHF. CDR3 DNA: TGTGCCAGCAGCCCGAAAGGGGCAGGGGCCTTCAATCAGCCCCAGCATTTT. The chain recombines TRBV3-1 with TRBJ1-5; D is perhaps TRBD1 (6 bases). CDR3 length equals 17 residues. The V end lost 4 bases, the J end lost 3 bases, and 19 bases lay between the germline ends. Germline V lookup: CDR1 LGHDT, CDR2 YNNKEL (reference sequence).

The CDR3 DNA is TGTGCCATCAGCGACCAACAGGGGGCTGGCGGGGAGCTGTTTTTT. Residues: CAISDQQGAGGELFF. The chain links TRBV10-3 to TRBJ2-2; 9 nucleotides agree with TRBD1. Unmatched junction bases numbered 9, after V lost 6 bases and J lost 7 bases. The CDR3 runs 15 residues. Germline lookup yields CDR1 ENHRY and CDR2 SYGVKD.

This clonotype was observed at least ten times. The chain couples TRBV7-6 to TRBJ2-3; D unresolved. This CDR3 comprises 12 residues. CDR1 and CDR2 from the germline V gene are SGHVS and FNYEAQ. Trimming removed 5 bases at V and 0 bases at J, with 3 bases between. The CDR3 DNA reads as TGTGCCAGCAGCCAAAGCACAGATACGCAGTATTTT. It encodes CASSQSTDTQYF. Filled out from reference TRBV7-6 and TRBJ2-3, the complete variable domain reads GAGVSQSPRYKVTKRGQDVALRCDPISGHVSLYWYRQALGQGPEFLTYFNYEAQQDKSGLPNDRFSAERPEGSISTLTIQRTEQRDSAMYRCASSQSTDTQYFGPGTRLTVL.

This clonotype was counted only a few times. The J gene is TRBJ1-2, the V gene TRBV30, with TRBD1 as a possible D gene (5 bases). CDR3 length equals 14 residues. The germline CDR1 and CDR2 sequences are GTSNPN and SVGIG (reference sequence). Between the trimmed V and J ends, which lost 0 bases and 2 bases, there was a span of 10 bases. The CDR3 spells CAWSVKGPNYGYTF. The CDR3 DNA follows: TGTGCCTGGAGTGTAAAGGGACCGAACTATGGCTACACCTTC.

This clonotype was counted ten times or more. The CDR3 spells CASSFDRSSYNEQFF. The CDR3 DNA reads as TGTGCCAGCAGCTTTGACAGGAGCTCCTACAATGAGCAGTTCTTC. V is TRBV7-3 and J is TRBJ2-1, with D possibly matching TRBD1 (6 bases). The CDR3 is made up of 15 amino acids. From germline, CDR1 is SGHTA and CDR2 FQGTGA. V lost 3 bases, J lost 0 bases, and 9 bases lay in between.

The chain is built from TRBV7-3 and TRBJ2-3; the match to TRBD2 covers 10 bases. Germline CDR1 is SGHTA and CDR2 is FQGTGA. The CDR3 sequence is 16 residues long. The V segment lost 4 bases and the J segment 1 base; nucleotides outside the gene matches: 5. The CDR3 DNA reads as TGTGCCAGCAGCTCCGACGGGACTAGCGGCACAGATACGCAGTATTTT. It specifies CASSSDGTSGTDTQYF.

The V call is TRBV7-6, the J call TRBJ1-1; the D is unclear. The CDR3 length is 16 residues. V was trimmed by 5 bases and J by 3 bases, leaving 19 bases between them. Germline values: CDR1 SGHVS, CDR2 FNYEAQ. In DNA form, the CDR3 reads TGTGCCAGCAGCCCAGAGGGCCTTTTTAGGGACACTGAAGCTTTCTTT. Amino acids: CASSPEGLFRDTEAFF.